This record looks at one T cell receptor (beta chain) sequence and its context. The antigen this receptor binds is unknown. No base quality values were provided; no much bigger clone lies one nucleotide off. The source of the sample is a study of blood T cell repertoires in COVID-19 (dated by TCRdb to 2019 to 2021). The study in broad terms: Collaborator samples came from the United States, Italy and Spain and covered acute and convalescent phases of COVID-19. Sample metadata almost always included a de-identified subject ID, COVID-19 status, age in years and sex. The samples were drawn from the first 160 participants of the ongoing ImmuneRACE study and from 950 to 1,500 subjects provided by 6 global collaborators. Subjects who had been exposed to COVID-19, were actively infected with it, or had recovered from it provided the deeply sampled blood TCRbeta repertoires that made up the dataset. The prospective study material was composed of cDNA or gDNA derived from T cells, B-cell-depleted T cells, or PBMCs. Where HLA class I and class II types were available, the types were taken from metadata supplied by the sample provider, not from assay-based typing. A freely available public database, intended as a resource for researchers studying the immune response to SARS-CoV-2, is where the repertoires were released.

Broader findings and caveats from the paper: Clinical and demographic metadata were provided uncurated, with the amount varying by source and participant.

V is cut back by 5 bases and J by 8 bases, with 8 bases in the junction unmatched. The germline V gene (reference sequence) gives CDR1 as LNHDA and CDR2 as SQIVND. The cysteine opens and the phenylalanine closes a CDR3 of 15 amino acids. CDR3 DNA is the only sequence kept; it has 45 bases, read in frame from the first base. Whole blood was collected in K2EDTA tubes by collaborating institutions according to the institutions' own protocols. Collaborator samples were shipped for TCRbeta analysis as frozen whole blood, isolated PBMCs, or DNA extracted from either sample type. TCRbeta CDR3 regions were amplified from genomic DNA by means of the immunoSEQ Assay, a bias-controlled multiplex PCR. The original pipeline was this. Nucleated cell counts per sample were estimated from amplification of reference gene primers within the assay. To quantify the absolute abundance of each unique TCRbeta CDR3 rearrangement, sequence reads were collapsed and filtered. For each sample, productive Simpson clonality was calculated as the square root of Simpson's diversity index across productive rearrangements. The table was pulled from immuneACCESS by TCRdb, which kept in-frame rearrangements only. Such tables lose some clones; where checked, under half of the loss comes from unresolved V genes, and the rest has no known cause. V and J calls plus clone size are reproduced from that table; the DNA served to infer D and trimming. In this sample the table shows approximately 280,000 clones, approximately 85% of which occur a single time. The ten largest clonotypes hold 11% of the sample.

This clonotype was sampled from a woman in her sixties or seventies with acute or convalescent COVID-19. The sequencing sample was made of peripheral blood. The chain links TRBV19 with TRBJ2-1; 11 bases in the junction line up with TRBD2. CDR3 protein: CASSRLAGGQDEQFF. The nucleotide sequence reads as follows: TGTGCCAGTAGTCGGCTAGCGGGGGGTCAGGATGAGCAGTTCTTC.